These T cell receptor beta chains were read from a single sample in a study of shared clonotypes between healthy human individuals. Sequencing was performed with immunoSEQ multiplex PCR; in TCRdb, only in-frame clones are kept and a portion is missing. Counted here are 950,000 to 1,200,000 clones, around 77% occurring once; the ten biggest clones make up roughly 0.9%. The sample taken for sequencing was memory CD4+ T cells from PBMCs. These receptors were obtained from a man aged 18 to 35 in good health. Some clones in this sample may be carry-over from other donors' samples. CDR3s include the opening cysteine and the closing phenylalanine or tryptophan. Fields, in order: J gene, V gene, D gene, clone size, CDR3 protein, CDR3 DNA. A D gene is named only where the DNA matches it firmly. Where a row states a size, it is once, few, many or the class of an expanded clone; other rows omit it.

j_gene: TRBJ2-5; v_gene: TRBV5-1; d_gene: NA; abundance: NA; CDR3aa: CASRRQPEETQYF; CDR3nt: TGCGCCAGCCGGCGTCAGCCGGAAGAGACCCAGTACTTC
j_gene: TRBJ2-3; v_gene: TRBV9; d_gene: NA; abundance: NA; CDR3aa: CASSVATDTQYF; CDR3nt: TGTGCCAGCAGCGTAGCCACAGATACGCAGTATTTT
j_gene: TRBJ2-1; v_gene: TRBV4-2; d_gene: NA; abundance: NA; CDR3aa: CASSQGEPGTEQFF; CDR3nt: TGTGCCAGCAGCCAAGGGGAGCCGGGGACTGAGCAGTTCTTC
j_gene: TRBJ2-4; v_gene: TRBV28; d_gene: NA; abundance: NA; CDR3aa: CASSSGSLAKNIQYF; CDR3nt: TGTGCCAGCAGTTCAGGGTCTTTAGCCAAAAACATTCAGTACTTC
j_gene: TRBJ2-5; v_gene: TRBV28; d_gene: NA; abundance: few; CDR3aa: CATRRHNQETQYF; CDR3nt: TGTGCCACCCGCCGACACAACCAAGAGACCCAGTACTTC
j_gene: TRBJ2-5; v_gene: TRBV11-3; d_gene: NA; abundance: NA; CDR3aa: CASSPGGGKETQYF; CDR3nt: TGTGCCAGCAGCCCCGGGGGCGGAAAAGAGACCCAGTACTTC
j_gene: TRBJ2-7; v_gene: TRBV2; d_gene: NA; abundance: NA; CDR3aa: CASSLLTVGEQYF; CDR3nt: TGTGCCAGCAGTCTCCTGACAGTCGGCGAGCAGTACTTC
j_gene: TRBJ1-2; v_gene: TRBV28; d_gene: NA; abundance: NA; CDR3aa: CASSLSLQGSYYGYTF; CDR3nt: TGTGCCAGCAGTTTAAGTTTGCAGGGTTCCTACTATGGCTACACCTTC
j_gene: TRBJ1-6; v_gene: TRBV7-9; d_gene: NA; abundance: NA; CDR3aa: CASSLDNSPLHF; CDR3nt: TGTGCCAGCAGCTTAGATAATTCACCCCTCCACTTT
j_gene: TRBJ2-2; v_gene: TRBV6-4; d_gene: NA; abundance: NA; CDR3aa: CASAPEGRTGELFF; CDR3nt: TGTGCCAGCGCCCCCGAGGGAAGGACCGGGGAGCTGTTTTTT
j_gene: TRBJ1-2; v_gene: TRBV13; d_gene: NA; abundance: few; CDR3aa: CASSLTGWNHTF; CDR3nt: TGTGCCAGCAGCTTGACAGGCTGGAATCACACCTTC
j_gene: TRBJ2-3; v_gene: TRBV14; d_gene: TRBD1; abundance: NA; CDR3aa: CASSLYQGVTTDTQYF; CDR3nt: TGTGCCAGCAGCTTATACCAGGGGGTAACCACAGATACGCAGTATTTT
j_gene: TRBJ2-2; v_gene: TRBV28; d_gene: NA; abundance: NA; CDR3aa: CASSGVHTGELFF; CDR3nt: TGTGCCAGCAGCGGGGTTCACACCGGGGAGCTGTTTTTT
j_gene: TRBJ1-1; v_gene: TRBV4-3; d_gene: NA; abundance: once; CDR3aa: CASSRSQGIAEAFF; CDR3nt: TGCGCCAGCAGCCGGAGCCAGGGTATAGCTGAAGCTTTCTTT
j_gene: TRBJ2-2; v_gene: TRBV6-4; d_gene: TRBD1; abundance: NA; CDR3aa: CASRVHGQANTGELFF; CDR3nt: TGTGCCAGCCGTGTTCATGGACAGGCCAACACCGGGGAGCTGTTTTTT
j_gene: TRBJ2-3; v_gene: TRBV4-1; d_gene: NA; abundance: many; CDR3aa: CASSQEGRGDTQYF; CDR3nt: TGCGCCAGCAGCCAAGAGGGTAGGGGAGATACGCAGTATTTT
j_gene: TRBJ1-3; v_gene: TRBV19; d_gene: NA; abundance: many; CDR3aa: CASSIWGQAGSGNTIYF; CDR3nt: TGTGCCAGTAGTATTTGGGGACAAGCTGGCTCTGGAAACACCATATATTTT
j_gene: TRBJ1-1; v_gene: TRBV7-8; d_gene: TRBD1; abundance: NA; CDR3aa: CASRTGGAGTEAFF; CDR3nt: TGTGCCAGCCGCACAGGGGGCGCAGGGACTGAAGCTTTCTTT
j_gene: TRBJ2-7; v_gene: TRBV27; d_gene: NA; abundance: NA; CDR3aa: CASSWARKYEQYF; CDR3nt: TGTGCCAGCAGTTGGGCCCGAAAATACGAGCAGTACTTC
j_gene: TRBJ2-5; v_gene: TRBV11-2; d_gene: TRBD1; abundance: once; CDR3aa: CASSFRQGGETQYF; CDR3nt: TGTGCCAGCAGCTTCCGACAGGGTGGGGAGACCCAGTACTTC
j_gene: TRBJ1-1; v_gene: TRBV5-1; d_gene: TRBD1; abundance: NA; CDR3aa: CASSLIFNRGLSTEAFF; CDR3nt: TGCGCCAGCAGCCTAATTTTTAACAGGGGGCTGAGCACTGAAGCTTTCTTT
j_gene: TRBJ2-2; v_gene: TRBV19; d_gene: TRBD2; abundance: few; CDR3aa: CASSRGRIGGELFF; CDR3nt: TGTGCCAGCTCTCGCGGGAGAATCGGCGGGGAGCTGTTTTTT
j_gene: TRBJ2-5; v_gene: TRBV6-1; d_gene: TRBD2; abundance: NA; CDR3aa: CASSVGAGGPSRETQYF; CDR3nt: TGTGCCAGCAGTGTCGGGGCGGGAGGTCCATCTCGGGAGACCCAGTACTTC
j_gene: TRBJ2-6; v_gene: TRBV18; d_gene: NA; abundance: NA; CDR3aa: CASSSSSGANVLTF; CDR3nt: TGTGCCAGCTCATCCTCCTCTGGGGCCAACGTCCTGACTTTC
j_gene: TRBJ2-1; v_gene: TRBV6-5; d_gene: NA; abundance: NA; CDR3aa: CASSYIPGVNNEQFF; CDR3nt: TGTGCCAGCAGTTACATCCCGGGAGTTAATAATGAGCAGTTCTTC
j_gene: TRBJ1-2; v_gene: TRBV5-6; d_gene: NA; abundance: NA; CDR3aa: CASSLGGKTRGYTF; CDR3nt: TGTGCCAGCAGCTTGGGGGGTAAAACCCGTGGCTACACCTTC